The sequence of this T cell receptor beta chain was determined in a study of blood T cells in healthy people across ages. Study conclusions and caveats: From one million sequenced T cells, diversity estimates were lower bounds.

This CDR3 region has 14 residues. As for this clonotype: Antigen specificity is unknown.

Combining a sample-barcoded 5' primer with a J-beta primer mix, a second PCR ran for roughly 7 to 12 cycles. TCRdb independently ran MiXCR on the 5' RACE reads; one entry per CDR3 protein. In the table there are approximately 760,000 distinct CDR3 sequences, 25% of which are singletons. The same specimen was also included in a second study, on T cells of mothers and their children. That source notes: In unrelated and related pairs, TCR recombination output is shaped in a similar way by thymic selection.

This clonotype was sampled from a boy between 5 and 17 years old in good health. The sample consisted of blood. The V gene is TRBV12-3 or TRBV12-4, the J gene TRBJ2-5; TRBD1 matches 7 bases. TRBJ2-7 matches the DNA end more closely, so the J call is doubtful. The CDR3 sequence is CASSPTGNEYEQYF. The CDR3 region has the DNA TGTGCCAGCAGCCCGACAGGGAACGAGTACGAGCAGTACTTC.